This entry concerns a single TCR beta chain. The data were obtained in a study of blood T cell repertoires in COVID-19. Germline V CDR1 and CDR2: SGHTA, FQGNSA. The CDR3 sequence is 16 residues long. The V end was cut by 1 base, the J end by 3 bases, with 14 bases between. Method: immunoSEQ multiplex PCR; TCRdb's copy keeps in-frame clones and lacks some. This table holds about 190,000 clones, 85% to 90% found once. Sequenced input: peripheral blood. The sequence derives from a human donor in a cohort sampled during active COVID-19. This chain uses TRBV7-2 with TRBJ2-3, with D possibly matching TRBD1 (5 bases). The CDR3 nucleotides are TGTGCCAGCAGCTTAGAGGGCAGGGCTTATACAGATACGCAGTATTTT. The encoded protein is CASSLEGRAYTDTQYF. Supplemented by reference TRBV7-2 and TRBJ2-3, the full variable domain reads GAGVSQSPSNKVTEKGKDVELRCDPISGHTALYWYRQSLGQGLEFLIYFQGNSAPDKSGLPSDRFSAERTGGSVSTLTIQRTQQEDSAVYLCASSLEGRAYTDTQYFGPGTRLTVL.